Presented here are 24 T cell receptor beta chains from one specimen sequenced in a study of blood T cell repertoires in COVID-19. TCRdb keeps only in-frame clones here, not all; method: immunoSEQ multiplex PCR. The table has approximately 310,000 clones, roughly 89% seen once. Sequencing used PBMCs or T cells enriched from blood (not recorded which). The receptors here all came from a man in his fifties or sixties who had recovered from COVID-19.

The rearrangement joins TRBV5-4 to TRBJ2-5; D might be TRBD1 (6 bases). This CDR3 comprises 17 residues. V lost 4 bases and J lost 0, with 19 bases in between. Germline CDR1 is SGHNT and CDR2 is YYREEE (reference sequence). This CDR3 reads CASSPRLRGGHQETQYF. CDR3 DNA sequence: TGTGCCAGCAGCCCAAGGTTACGAGGGGGTCACCAAGAGACCCAGTACTTC.

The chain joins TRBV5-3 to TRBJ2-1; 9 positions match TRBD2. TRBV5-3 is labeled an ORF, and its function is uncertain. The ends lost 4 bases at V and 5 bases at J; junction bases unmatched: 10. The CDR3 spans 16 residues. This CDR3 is CARSKTSGRTNNEQFF. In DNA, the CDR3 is TGTGCCAGAAGCAAGACCAGCGGGAGGACAAACAATGAGCAGTTCTTC.

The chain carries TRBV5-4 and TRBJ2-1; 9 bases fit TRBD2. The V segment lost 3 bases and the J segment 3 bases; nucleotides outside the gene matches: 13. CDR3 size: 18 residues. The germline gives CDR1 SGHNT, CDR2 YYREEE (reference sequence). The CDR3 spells CASSWNPVLAGDYNEQFF. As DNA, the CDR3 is TGTGCCAGCAGCTGGAACCCAGTATTAGCGGGAGACTACAATGAGCAGTTCTTC.

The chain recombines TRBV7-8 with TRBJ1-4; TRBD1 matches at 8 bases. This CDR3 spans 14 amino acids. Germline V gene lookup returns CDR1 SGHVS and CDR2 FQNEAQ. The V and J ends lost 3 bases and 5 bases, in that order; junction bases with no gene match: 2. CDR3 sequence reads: CASSLTGENEKLFF. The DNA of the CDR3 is TGTGCCAGCAGCTTGACAGGGGAGAATGAAAAACTGTTTTTT.

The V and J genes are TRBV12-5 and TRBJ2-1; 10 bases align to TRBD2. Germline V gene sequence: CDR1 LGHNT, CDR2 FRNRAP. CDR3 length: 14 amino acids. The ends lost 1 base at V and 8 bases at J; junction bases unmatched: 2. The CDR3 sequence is CASGLGLAGDEQFF. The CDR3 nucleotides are TGTGCTAGTGGTTTGGGTCTAGCGGGAGATGAGCAGTTCTTC.

The CDR3 DNA follows: TGTGCCACCGGGACAGCAGTAGACGAGCAGTACTTC. Its translation is CATGTAVDEQYF. The rearrangement joins TRBV28 to TRBJ2-7; TRBD1 aligns across 7 bases. Per germline, CDR1 MDHEN and CDR2 SYDVKM. V shed 10 bases, J shed 5 bases, and the junction held 8 bases outside the gene matches. The CDR3 is 12 residues long.

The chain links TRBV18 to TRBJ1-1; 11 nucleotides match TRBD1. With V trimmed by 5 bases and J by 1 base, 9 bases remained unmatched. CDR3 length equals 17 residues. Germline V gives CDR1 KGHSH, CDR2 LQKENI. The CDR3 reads CASSGRDRGTPNTEAFF. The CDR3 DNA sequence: TGTGCCAGCTCAGGTAGGGACAGGGGGACCCCGAACACTGAAGCTTTCTTT.

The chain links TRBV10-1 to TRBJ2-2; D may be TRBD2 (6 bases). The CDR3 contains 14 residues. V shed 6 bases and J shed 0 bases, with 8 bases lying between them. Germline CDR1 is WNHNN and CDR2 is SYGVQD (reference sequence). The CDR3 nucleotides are TGCGCCAGCAGCGGGAGTACGAACACCGGGGAGCTGTTTTTT. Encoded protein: CASSGSTNTGELFF.

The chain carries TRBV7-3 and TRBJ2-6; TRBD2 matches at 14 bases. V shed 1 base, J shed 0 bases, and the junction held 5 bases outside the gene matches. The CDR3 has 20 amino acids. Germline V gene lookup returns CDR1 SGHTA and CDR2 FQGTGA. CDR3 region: CASSLIRGTSGSSGANVLTF. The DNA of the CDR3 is TGTGCCAGCAGCTTAATAAGGGGGACTAGCGGGAGCTCTGGGGCCAACGTCCTGACTTTC.

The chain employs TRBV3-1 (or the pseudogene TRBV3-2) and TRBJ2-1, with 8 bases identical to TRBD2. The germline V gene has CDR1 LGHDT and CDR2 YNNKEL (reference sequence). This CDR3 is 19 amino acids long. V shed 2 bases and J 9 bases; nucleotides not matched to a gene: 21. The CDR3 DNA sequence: TGTGCCAGCAGCCAAAGGACACCAGGACTAGCCGTCGGGACTATTGAGCAGTTCTTC. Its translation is CASSQRTPGLAVGTIEQFF.

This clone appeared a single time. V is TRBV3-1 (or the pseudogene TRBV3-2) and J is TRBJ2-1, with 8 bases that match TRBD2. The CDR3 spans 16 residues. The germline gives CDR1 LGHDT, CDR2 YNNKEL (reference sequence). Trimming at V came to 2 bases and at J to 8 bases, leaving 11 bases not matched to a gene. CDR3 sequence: CASSQSGLAMSHEQFF. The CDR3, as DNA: TGTGCCAGCAGCCAATCCGGACTAGCTATGTCCCATGAGCAGTTCTTC.

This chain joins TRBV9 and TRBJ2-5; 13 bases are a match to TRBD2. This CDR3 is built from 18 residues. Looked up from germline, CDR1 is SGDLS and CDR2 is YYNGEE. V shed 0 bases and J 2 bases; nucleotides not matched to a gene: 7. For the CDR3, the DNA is TGTGCCAGCAGCGTAGCTCCCCCGGGACTAGCGGGACAAGAGACCCAGTACTTC. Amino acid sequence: CASSVAPPGLAGQETQYF.

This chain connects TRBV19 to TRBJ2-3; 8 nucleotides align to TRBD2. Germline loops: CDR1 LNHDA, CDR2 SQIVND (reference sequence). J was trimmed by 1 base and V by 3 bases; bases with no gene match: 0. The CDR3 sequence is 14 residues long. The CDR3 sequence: CASSISGGTDTQYF. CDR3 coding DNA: TGTGCCAGTAGTATTAGCGGGGGCACAGATACGCAGTATTTT.

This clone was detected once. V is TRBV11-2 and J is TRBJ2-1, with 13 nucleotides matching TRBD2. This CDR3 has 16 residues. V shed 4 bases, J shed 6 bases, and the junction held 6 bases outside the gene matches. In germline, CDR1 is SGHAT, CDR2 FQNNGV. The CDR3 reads CASSSSLAGGPNEQFF. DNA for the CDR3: TGTGCCAGCAGCTCCTCACTAGCGGGAGGGCCCAATGAGCAGTTCTTC.

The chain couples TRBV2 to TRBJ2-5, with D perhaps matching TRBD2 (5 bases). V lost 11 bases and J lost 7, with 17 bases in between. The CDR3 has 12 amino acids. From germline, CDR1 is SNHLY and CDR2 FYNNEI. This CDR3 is CAGSGSLGTQYF. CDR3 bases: TGTGCCGGGTCGGGGTCACTCGGGACCCAGTACTTC.

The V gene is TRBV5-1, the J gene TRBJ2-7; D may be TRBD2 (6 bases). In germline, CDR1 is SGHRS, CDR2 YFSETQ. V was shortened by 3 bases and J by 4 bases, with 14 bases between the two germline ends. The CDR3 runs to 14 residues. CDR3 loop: CASSSGTAGYEQYF. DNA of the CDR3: TGCGCCAGCAGCTCCGGGACTGCAGGTTACGAGCAGTACTTC.

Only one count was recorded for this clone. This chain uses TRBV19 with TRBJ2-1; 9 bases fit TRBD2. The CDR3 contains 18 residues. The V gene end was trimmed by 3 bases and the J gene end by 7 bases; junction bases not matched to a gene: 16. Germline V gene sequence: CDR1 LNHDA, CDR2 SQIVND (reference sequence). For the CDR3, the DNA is TGTGCCAGTAGTATGAAAGGGGCGGGAGGGCCATTTGGGAATGAGCAGTTCTTC. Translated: CASSMKGAGGPFGNEQFF.

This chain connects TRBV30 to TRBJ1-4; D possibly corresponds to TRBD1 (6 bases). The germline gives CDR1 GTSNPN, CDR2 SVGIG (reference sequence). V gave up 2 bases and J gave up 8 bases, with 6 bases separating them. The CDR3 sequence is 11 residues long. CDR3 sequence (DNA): TGTGCCTGGAGTAGGGGGGAAAAACTGTTTTTT. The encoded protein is CAWSRGEKLFF.

CDR3 DNA sequence: TGTGCCAGCAGTTTTTTGGACAGGGTAAATGGCTACACCTTC. Its protein is CASSFLDRVNGYTF. V usage is TRBV28 and J usage is TRBJ1-2; 8 bases are shared with TRBD1. After removal of 3 bases from V and 6 bases from J, the junction contained 6 bases not matched to a gene. The CDR3 is made up of 14 amino acids. In germline, CDR1 is MDHEN, CDR2 SYDVKM.

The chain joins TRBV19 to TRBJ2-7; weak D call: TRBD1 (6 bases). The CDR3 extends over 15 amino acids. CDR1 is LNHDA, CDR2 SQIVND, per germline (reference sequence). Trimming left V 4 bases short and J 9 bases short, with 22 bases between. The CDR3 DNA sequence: TGTGCCAGTAGTAAGTCACAGGGACCCCCTCGAGCGCAGTACTTC. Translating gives CASSKSQGPPRAQYF.

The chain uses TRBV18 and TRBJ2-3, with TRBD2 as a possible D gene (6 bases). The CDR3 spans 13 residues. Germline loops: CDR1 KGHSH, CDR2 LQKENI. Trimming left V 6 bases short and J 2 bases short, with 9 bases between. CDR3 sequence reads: CASSGGPTDTQYF. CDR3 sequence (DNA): TGTGCCAGCTCGGGGGGTCCCACAGATACGCAGTATTTT. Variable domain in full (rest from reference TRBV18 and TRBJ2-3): NAGVMQNPRHLVRRRGQEARLRCSPMKGHSHVYWYRQLPEEGLKFMVYLQKENIIDESGMPKERFSAEFPKEGPSILRIQQVVRGDSAAYFCASSGGPTDTQYFGPGTRLTVL.

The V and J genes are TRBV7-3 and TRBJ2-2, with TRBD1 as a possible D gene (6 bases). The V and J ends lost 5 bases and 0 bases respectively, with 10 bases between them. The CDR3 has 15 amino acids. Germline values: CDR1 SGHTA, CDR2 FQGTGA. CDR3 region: CASSEGGANTGELFF. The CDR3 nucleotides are TGTGCCAGCAGCGAAGGGGGTGCGAACACCGGGGAGCTGTTTTTT. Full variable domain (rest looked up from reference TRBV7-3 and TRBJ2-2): GAGVSQTPSNKVTEKGKYVELRCDPISGHTALYWYRQSLGQGPEFLIYFQGTGAADDSGLPNDRFFAVRPEGSVSTLKIQRTERGDSAVYLCASSEGGANTGELFFGEGSRLTVL.

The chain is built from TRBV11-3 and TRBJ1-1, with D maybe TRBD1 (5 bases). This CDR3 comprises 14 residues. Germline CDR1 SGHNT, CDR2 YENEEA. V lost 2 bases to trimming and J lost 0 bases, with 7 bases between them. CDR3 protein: CASSLRGMNTEAFF. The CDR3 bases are TGTGCCAGCAGCTTACGGGGGATGAACACTGAAGCTTTCTTT.

CDR3 amino acids: CASSPDRDQPQHF. The CDR3 coding sequence is TGTGCCAGCAGTCCCGACAGGGATCAGCCCCAGCATTTT. The V and J genes are TRBV28 and TRBJ1-5; 7 bases are shared with TRBD1. CDR1 is MDHEN and CDR2 is SYDVKM in the germline V gene. There are 13 residues in the CDR3. Trimming removed 5 bases from V and 5 bases from J; junction bases left unmatched: 3.